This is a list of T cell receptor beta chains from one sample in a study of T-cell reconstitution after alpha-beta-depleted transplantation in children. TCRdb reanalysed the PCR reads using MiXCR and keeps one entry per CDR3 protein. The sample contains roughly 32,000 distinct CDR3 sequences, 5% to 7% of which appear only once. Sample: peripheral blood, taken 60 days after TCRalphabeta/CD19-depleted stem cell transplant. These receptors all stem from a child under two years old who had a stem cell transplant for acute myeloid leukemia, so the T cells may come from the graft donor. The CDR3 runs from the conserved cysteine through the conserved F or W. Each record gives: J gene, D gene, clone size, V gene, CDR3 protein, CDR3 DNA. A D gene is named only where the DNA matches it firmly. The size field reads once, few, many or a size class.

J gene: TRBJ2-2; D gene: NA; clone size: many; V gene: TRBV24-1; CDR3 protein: CATSDLVRGVKAGELFF; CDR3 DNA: TGTGCCACCAGTGATTTAGTCAGGGGGGTGAAAGCCGGGGAGCTGTTTTTT
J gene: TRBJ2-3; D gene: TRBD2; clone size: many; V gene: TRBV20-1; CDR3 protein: CSAPTGGRTDTQYF; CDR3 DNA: TGCAGTGCTCCGACGGGAGGGCGCACAGATACGCAGTATTTT
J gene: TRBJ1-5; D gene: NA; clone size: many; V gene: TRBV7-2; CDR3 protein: CASSLSRGKWGNQPQHF; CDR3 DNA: TGTGCCAGCAGTCTCAGCCGGGGGAAATGGGGCAATCAGCCCCAGCATTTT
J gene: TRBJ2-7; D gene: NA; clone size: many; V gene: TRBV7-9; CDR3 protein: CASSRDRYEQYF; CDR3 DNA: TGTGCCAGCAGCCGTGACAGGTACGAGCAGTACTTC
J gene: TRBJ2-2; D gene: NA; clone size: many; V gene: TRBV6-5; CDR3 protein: CASSYTPLASTGELFF; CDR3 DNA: TGTGCCAGCAGTTACACACCTCTAGCGTCCACCGGGGAGCTGTTTTTT
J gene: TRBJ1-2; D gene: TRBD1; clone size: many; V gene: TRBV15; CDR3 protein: CATSRDGDRRNYGYTF; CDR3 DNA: TGTGCCACCAGCAGAGATGGGGACAGGAGGAACTATGGCTACACCTTC
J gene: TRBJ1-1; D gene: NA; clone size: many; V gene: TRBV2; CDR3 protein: CASSETTGLNTEAFF; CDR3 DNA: TGTGCCAGCAGTGAAACCACAGGGCTGAACACTGAAGCTTTCTTT
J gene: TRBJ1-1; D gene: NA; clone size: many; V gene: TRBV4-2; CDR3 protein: CASSQDSWNTEAFF; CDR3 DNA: TGTGCCAGCAGCCAAGATTCTTGGAACACTGAAGCTTTCTTT
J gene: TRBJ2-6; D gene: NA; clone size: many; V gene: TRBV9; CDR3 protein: CASRGNVLTF; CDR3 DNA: TGTGCCAGCAGGGGCAACGTCCTGACTTTC
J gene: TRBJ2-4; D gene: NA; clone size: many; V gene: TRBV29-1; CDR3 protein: CSVEEEGIQYF; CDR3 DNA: TGCAGCGTTGAAGAGGAGGGCATTCAGTACTTC
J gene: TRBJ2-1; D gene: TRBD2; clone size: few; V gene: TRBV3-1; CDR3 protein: CASSPGLAGGPRYNEQFF; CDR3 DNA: TGTGCCAGCAGCCCTGGACTAGCGGGAGGGCCAAGGTACAATGAGCAGTTCTTC